This T cell receptor (beta chain) was sequenced for a study of blood T cell repertoires in COVID-19. At the level of the study: The United States, Italy and Spain supplied acute and convalescent COVID-19 samples. Sample material is recorded as cDNA or gDNA derived from T cells, B-cell-depleted T cells, or PBMCs.

The germline CDR1 and CDR2 sequences are SGHRS and YFSETQ. There are 13 residues in the CDR3. The V end lost 4 bases, the J end lost 6 bases, and 14 bases lay between the germline ends. The data were produced by immunoSEQ multiplex PCR, yet TCRdb's version contains in-frame clones alone and is incomplete. The sample consists of 250,000 to 350,000 clones, over 75% of them appearing once. Resolution of symptoms, clearance, or two negative PCRs was present in recovered Cohort 3 donors. This TCR was recovered from a woman in her twenties or thirties who had recovered from COVID-19. What was sequenced was PBMCs or T cells enriched from blood (not recorded which). This chain connects TRBV5-1 to TRBJ2-7, with D perhaps TRBD2 (6 bases). DNA of the CDR3: TGCGCCAGCAGCCCGGGACTGACGGCCGAGCAGTACTTC. Translated, it gives CASSPGLTAEQYF.